The following is a T cell receptor (beta chain) sequence with its context. Its specificity is unknown. The sample originates from a study of monozygotic twins with inflammatory bowel disease. Study observations and caveats: Concordant and discordant twins showed no difference in repertoire similarity, possibly from limited power.

Per germline, CDR1 SGHVS and CDR2 FQNEAQ. The CDR3 sequence is 15 residues long. There were roughly 4,000 ng of total RNA used for each TCR library. TCRdb re-called the 5' RACE reads and catalogs CDR3 proteins one per entry, DNA excluded. The sample totals fewer than 350,000 distinct CDR3 sequences. The chain carries TRBV7-8 and TRBJ2-3; TCRdb's D call, TRBD1, is unchecked because there is no DNA. Sequencing was carried out using blood. The receptor was isolated from a human donor with ulcerative colitis or Crohn's disease, or a healthy co-twin of an affected twin (not recorded which). This CDR3 is CASSEGHPSTDTQYF. Combining the CDR3 with reference TRBV7-8 and TRBJ2-3 gives the whole variable domain GAGVSQSPRYKVAKRGQDVALRCDPISGHVSLFWYQQALGQGPEFLTYFQNEAQLDKSGLPSDRFFAERPEGSVSTLKIQRTQQEDSAVYLCASSEGHPSTDTQYFGPGTRLTVL.